Given below is one T cell receptor beta chain in context. This clone is termed medium-sized (0.01 to 0.1%). The clone's antigen remains unknown. No much larger clone exists at a distance of one base, and base qualities are not known. TCRbeta CDR3 regions were amplified from genomic DNA by means of the immunoSEQ Assay, a bias-controlled multiplex PCR. In the original analysis: Within the assay, amplification of reference gene primers was used to estimate how many nucleated cells each sample contained. To quantify the absolute abundance of each unique TCRbeta CDR3 rearrangement, sequence reads were collapsed and filtered. For each sample, productive Simpson clonality was calculated by taking the square root of Simpson's diversity index across productive rearrangements. Here the immuneACCESS table is served through TCRdb, limited to in-frame sequences with V and J called. Missing clones are a known gap in these copies; in checked studies unresolved V genes cover under half, and the rest lacks a known reason. Clone size and V and J calls were adopted from that table, with D and trimming inferred from the DNA. This sample lists about 68,000 clones; 70% to 90% were detected once. In total, the top ten clones hold roughly 20% of the sample.

Collaborating institutions collected whole blood in K2EDTA tubes following their own protocols. For TCRbeta analysis, collaborators shipped samples as frozen whole blood, isolated PBMCs, or DNA extracted from either of those sample types. The CDR3 spans 16 residues, from the cysteine through the phenylalanine. The kept DNA is CDR3 alone, 48 bases in frame from the first base. The germline V gene supplies CDR1 MGHDK and CDR2 SYGVNS. Trimming removed 5 bases from V and 0 bases from J; the gene matches leave 1 base unexplained. The sample is drawn from a study of blood T cell repertoires in COVID-19 (dated by TCRdb to the early 2020s). Looking at the study overall: Samples covering the acute and convalescent phases of COVID-19 were provided by collaborators in the United States, Italy and Spain. Where HLA class I and class II types were available, the types were taken from metadata supplied by the sample provider, not from assay-based typing. The prospective study material was composed of cDNA or gDNA derived from T cells, B-cell-depleted T cells, or PBMCs. A de-identified subject ID, COVID-19 status, age in years and sex were almost always included in the sample metadata. Samples were obtained from the ongoing ImmuneRACE study (first 160 participants) and from over 1,000 subjects provided by 6 global collaborators. The dataset comprised deeply sampled blood TCRbeta repertoires from subjects exposed to, actively infected with, or recovered from COVID-19. The repertoires were released in a freely available public database intended as a resource for research on the immune response to SARS-CoV-2.

Beyond this particular receptor, the publication reports: How much clinical and demographic metadata was included differed by source and by participant, and the metadata was provided uncurated.

This clonotype was sampled from a man in his fifties with acute or convalescent COVID-19. Specimen: peripheral blood. This sequence uses TRBV25-1 and TRBJ2-6, and TRBD1 aligns with 10 junction nucleotides. The CDR3 in this case is CASSRTGGSGANVLTF. The base sequence is TGTGCCAGCAGTCGGACAGGGGGCTCTGGGGCCAACGTCCTGACTTTC.